Listed here are 27 T cell receptor beta chains from one sample, sequenced in a study of control samples from healthy donors and cancer patients. Clones were sequenced by immunoSEQ multiplex PCR, and TCRdb holds only the in-frame ones, with some missing. Seen here are about 130,000 clones, more than 85% observed once, and the top ten hold around 8.9%. Input material: blood. Every receptor here comes from a man between 18 and 29 years old in good health.

This chain joins TRBV11-2 and TRBJ2-2; no definite D call. The CDR3 contains 14 residues. Trimming shortened V by 3 bases and J by 5 bases, and 10 bases separated the two germline ends. Per germline, CDR1 SGHAT and CDR2 FQNNGV. CDR3 sequence: CASSLQTATGELFF. CDR3 bases: TGTGCCAGCAGCTTGCAAACTGCAACCGGGGAGCTGTTTTTT.

The chain uses TRBV11-2 and TRBJ1-2; a weak D match, TRBD1 (5 bases). The CDR3 extends over 15 amino acids. V was trimmed by 4 bases and J by 2 bases, leaving 14 bases between them. CDR1 is SGHAT, CDR2 FQNNGV, per germline. The CDR3 spells CASSSPGRSNYGYTF. In DNA form, the CDR3 reads TGTGCCAGCAGCTCTCCGGGACGCTCAAACTATGGCTACACCTTC.

The chain combines TRBV6-6 with TRBJ2-1; D unclear. V was cut by 8 bases and J by 0 bases, with 11 bases left in between. The CDR3 length is 14 residues. Germline V gene lookup returns CDR1 MNHNY and CDR2 SVGAGI (reference sequence). The CDR3: CASQDESSYNEQFF. The CDR3 DNA reads as TGTGCCAGCCAGGACGAAAGCTCCTACAATGAGCAGTTCTTC.

The chain combines TRBV9 with TRBJ2-7; possibly TRBD2 for D (5 bases). The CDR3 covers 13 residues. Germline V lookup: CDR1 SGDLS, CDR2 YYNGEE. Trimming cost V 4 bases and J 3 bases, with 11 bases left between them. The CDR3 DNA is TGTGCCAGCAGCCCCTACAGCGGCTACGAGCAGTACTTC. It specifies CASSPYSGYEQYF.

V gene TRBV6-9 combines with J gene TRBJ2-7; a possible D gene is TRBD2 (5 bases). CDR3 size: 15 residues. Trimming removed 2 bases at V and 0 bases at J, with 11 bases between. In germline, CDR1 is MNHGY, CDR2 SVAAGI. CDR3 nucleotide sequence: TGTGCCAGCAGTTATAAGACTATCAGCTCCTACGAGCAGTACTTC. Its protein product is CASSYKTISSYEQYF.

The rearrangement joins TRBV4-1 to TRBJ1-4; TRBD1 matches 7 bases. This CDR3 is 11 amino acids long. The trim removed 5 bases at V and 12 bases at J, leaving 3 bases unmatched. The germline gives CDR1 MGHRA, CDR2 YSYEKL. The CDR3 is CASSTGQELFF. For the CDR3, the DNA is TGCGCCAGCAGCACTGGACAGGAACTGTTTTTT.

The DNA for the CDR3 is TGTGCCAGCATGGCGGGGGCCGGGGTAGAGACCCAGTACTTC. Translation: CASMAGAGVETQYF. The rearrangement joins TRBV2 to TRBJ2-5; possible D gene TRBD2, 7 bases. This CDR3 is 14 amino acids long. Per germline, CDR1 SNHLY and CDR2 FYNNEI. The V end lost 7 bases, the J end lost 4 bases, and 16 bases lay between the germline ends.

The chain is built from TRBV6-6 and TRBJ2-7; TRBD1 aligns across 10 bases. The V and J ends lost 8 bases and 2 bases, in that order; junction bases with no gene match: 3. The germline V gene has CDR1 MNHNY and CDR2 SVGAGI (reference sequence). There are 13 residues in the CDR3. The DNA for the CDR3 is TGTGCCAGCGGGACAGGGGATACCTACGAGCAGTACTTC. Protein sequence: CASGTGDTYEQYF.

This chain connects TRBV7-9 to TRBJ1-6, with D uncertain. The germline V gene encodes CDR1 SEHNR and CDR2 FQNEAQ (reference sequence). Trimming removed 1 base at V and 10 bases at J, with 8 bases between. This CDR3 has 13 amino acids. CDR3 DNA sequence: TGTGCCAGCAGCTTAGTTGGTGAATCACCCCTCCACTTT. Translated: CASSLVGESPLHF.

This clone came up once. This chain joins TRBV3-1 (or the pseudogene TRBV3-2) and TRBJ1-1; weak D call: TRBD1 (5 bases). Trimming cost V 0 bases and J 1 base, with 6 bases left between them. The CDR3 has 14 amino acids. CDR1 and CDR2 from the germline V gene are LGHDT and YNNKEL (reference sequence). CDR3 residues: CASSQEGRNTEAFF. CDR3 nucleotides: TGTGCCAGCAGCCAAGAGGGGCGGAACACTGAAGCTTTCTTT.

This rearrangement joins TRBV4-1 to TRBJ1-6; 8 nucleotides align to TRBD1. The CDR3 has 17 residues. Germline V gives CDR1 MGHRA, CDR2 YSYEKL. V shed 0 bases, J shed 5 bases, and the junction held 6 bases outside the gene matches. In nucleotides, the CDR3 is TGCGCCAGCAGCCAAGAAGCAAGGACAGGGAATAATTCACCCCTCCACTTT. Its protein product is CASSQEARTGNNSPLHF.

The V and J genes are TRBV23-1 and TRBJ1-1; D is possibly TRBD1 (5 bases). TRBV23-1 is an ORF for which the function is uncertain. The V gene lost 0 bases and the J gene lost 1 base, with 18 bases spanning the gap. The CDR3 is made up of 18 amino acids. In nucleotides, the CDR3 is TGCGCCAGCAGTCAATCATCGCCCGAACGGGGGGGGAACACTGAAGCTTTCTTT. Residues: CASSQSSPERGGNTEAFF.

This clone occurred a few times. The chain employs TRBV11-2 and TRBJ2-7, with TRBD2 matching over 14 bases. After removal of 3 bases from V and 6 bases from J, the junction contained 4 bases not matched to a gene. Germline CDR1 and CDR2: SGHAT and FQNNGV. The CDR3 runs 15 residues. In nucleotides, the CDR3 is TGTGCCAGCAGCTTGCGGACTAGCGGGGGGCGCGAGCAGTACTTC. Amino acid sequence: CASSLRTSGGREQYF. The whole variable domain, remainder taken from reference TRBV11-2 and TRBJ2-7, is EAGVAQSPRYKIIEKRQSVAFWCNPISGHATLYWYQQILGQGPKLLIQFQNNGVVDDSQLPKDRFSAERLKGVDSTLKIQPAKLEDSAVYLCASSLRTSGGREQYFGPGTRLTVT.

Written as DNA, the CDR3 is TGTGCCAGCAGCCAAGACTCGGGACAGAGCTACGAGCAGTACTTC. Protein product: CASSQDSGQSYEQYF. The rearrangement links TRBV3-1 (or the pseudogene TRBV3-2) to TRBJ2-7, with 7 bases identical to TRBD1. The germline CDR1 and CDR2 sequences are LGHDT and YNNKEL (reference sequence). This CDR3 has 15 amino acids. J gave up 3 bases and V 0 bases, and 5 bases lay outside the gene matches.

The J gene is TRBJ1-2, the V gene TRBV6-6; tentative D call: TRBD1 (5 bases). V was shortened by 6 bases and J by 4 bases, with 21 bases between the two germline ends. The CDR3 covers 16 residues. CDR1 and CDR2 from the germline V gene are MNHNY and SVGAGI (reference sequence). In DNA, the CDR3 is TGTGCCAGCAGCCTTACAAGCTTACAGGAACTCTATGGCTACACCTTC. The encoded protein is CASSLTSLQELYGYTF.

The CDR3 region has the DNA TGCGCCAGCAGCTTGGAACCGACTAACGAGCAGTACTTC. This sequence encodes CASSLEPTNEQYF. The chain uses TRBV5-1 and TRBJ2-7, with D possibly TRBD2 on 5 matching bases. The V and J ends lost 0 bases and 5 bases respectively, with 9 bases between them. This CDR3 spans 13 amino acids. Germline values: CDR1 SGHRS, CDR2 YFSETQ.

The rearrangement uses TRBV6-5 and TRBJ1-5; maybe TRBD1 (6 bases). This CDR3 spans 14 amino acids. In germline, CDR1 is MNHEY, CDR2 SVGAGI. The ends were cut back, 7 bases at V and 7 bases at J, with 17 bases in the middle. The CDR3 bases are TGTGCCAGCACGGAGGGTGGGGGCTTGCAGCCCCAGCATTTT. Translation: CASTEGGGLQPQHF.

This rearrangement joins TRBV10-3 to TRBJ1-1, with a tentative D call TRBD1 (5 bases). The CDR3 has 15 residues. From germline, CDR1 is ENHRY and CDR2 SYGVKD. V lost 0 bases and J 0 bases, leaving 8 bases between the germline ends. DNA for the CDR3: TGTGCCATCAGTGAGTCGAGGGGTTTGAACACTGAAGCTTTCTTT. Translated: CAISESRGLNTEAFF.

This chain links TRBV12-3 or TRBV12-4 with TRBJ1-2, with TRBD1 matching over 9 bases. Trimming removed 6 bases from V and 5 bases from J; junction bases left unmatched: 4. This CDR3 is 13 amino acids long. The CDR3 region is CASSLQGAYGYTF. The CDR3 coding sequence is TGTGCCAGCAGCTTACAGGGGGCTTATGGCTACACCTTC.

Note on this clone: Germline and junction disagree at one end, which may indicate a read error. The chain couples TRBV2 to TRBJ2-3, with TRBD2 matching over 11 bases. There are 12 residues in the CDR3. CDR1 SNHLY and CDR2 FYNNEI come from the germline V gene. The CDR3 DNA is TGCACTAGCGGGGGTTTGCCAGATACGCAGTATTTT. As protein: CTSGGLPDTQYF.

The J gene is TRBJ2-1, the V gene TRBV2, with D hard to call. V was shortened by 7 bases and J by 8 bases, with 12 bases between the two germline ends. The germline V gene encodes CDR1 SNHLY and CDR2 FYNNEI. The CDR3 is made up of 12 amino acids. Here the CDR3 reads CASKFEVDEQFF. As DNA, the CDR3 is TGTGCCAGCAAGTTTGAGGTGGATGAGCAGTTCTTC.

The V call is TRBV15, the J call TRBJ2-1, with TRBD2 identical over 10 bases. The CDR3 runs to 15 residues. Looked up from germline, CDR1 is LNHNV and CDR2 is YYDKDF (reference sequence). V was pared by 5 bases and J by 6 bases, with 7 bases of the junction left unmatched. Here the CDR3 reads CATSPSGGDLNEQFF. The DNA for the CDR3 is TGTGCCACCAGCCCGAGCGGGGGGGACCTCAATGAGCAGTTCTTC.

The chain is built from TRBV30 and TRBJ2-2; 10 bases align to TRBD1. This CDR3 region has 14 residues. With V trimmed by 6 bases and J by 7 bases, 8 bases remained unmatched. CDR1 and CDR2 (germline): GTSNPN, SVGIG (reference sequence). As DNA, the CDR3 is TGTGCCTGCAGACAGGGGGCCTTCAGCGGGGAGCTGTTTTTT. Residues: CACRQGAFSGELFF.

The V call is TRBV24-1, the J call TRBJ2-1; TRBD2 is a possible D gene (5 bases). Deletions cut 4 bases from V and 2 bases from J, with 5 bases between. This CDR3 has 13 residues. Germline V gene sequence: CDR1 KGHDR, CDR2 SFDVKD. The CDR3, as DNA: TGTGCCACCAGTGACGGGGCCTACAATGAGCAGTTCTTC. This sequence encodes CATSDGAYNEQFF.

The CDR3 sequence: CASSLAAEGYGYTF. In DNA form, the CDR3 reads TGTGCCAGCAGCTTAGCAGCAGAGGGCTATGGCTACACCTTC. The V gene is TRBV7-9, the J gene TRBJ1-2; no firm D call. CDR1 is SEHNR and CDR2 is FQNEAQ in the germline V gene (reference sequence). Trimming pared 0 bases from V and 4 bases from J, leaving 9 bases between. The CDR3 contains 14 residues.

The CDR3 loop reads CASSLGTGIEKLFF. CDR3 coding DNA: TGCGCCAGCAGCTTGGGGACAGGTATTGAAAAACTGTTTTTT. This chain connects TRBV5-1 to TRBJ1-4; TRBD1 aligns across 7 bases. The length of the CDR3 is 14 residues. Germline CDR1 and CDR2: SGHRS and YFSETQ. V lost 0 bases, J lost 7 bases, and 3 bases stayed unmatched.

The chain has TRBV5-6 and TRBJ2-5; D may be TRBD1 or TRBD2 (6 bases each). Germline CDR1 reads SGHDT; CDR2 reads YYEEEE. The CDR3 length is 14 residues. V gave up 3 bases and J gave up 5 bases, with 14 bases separating them. In DNA, the CDR3 is TGTGCCAGCAGCTCCCCACAGGGACTGGAGACCCAGTACTTC. Residues: CASSSPQGLETQYF. Drawing the rest from reference TRBV5-6 and TRBJ2-5, the complete variable domain is DAGVTQSPTHLIKTRGQQVTLRCSPKSGHDTVSWYQQALGQGPQFIFQYYEEEERQRGNFPDRFSGHQFPNYSSELNVNALLLGDSALYLCASSSPQGLETQYFGPGTRLLVL.